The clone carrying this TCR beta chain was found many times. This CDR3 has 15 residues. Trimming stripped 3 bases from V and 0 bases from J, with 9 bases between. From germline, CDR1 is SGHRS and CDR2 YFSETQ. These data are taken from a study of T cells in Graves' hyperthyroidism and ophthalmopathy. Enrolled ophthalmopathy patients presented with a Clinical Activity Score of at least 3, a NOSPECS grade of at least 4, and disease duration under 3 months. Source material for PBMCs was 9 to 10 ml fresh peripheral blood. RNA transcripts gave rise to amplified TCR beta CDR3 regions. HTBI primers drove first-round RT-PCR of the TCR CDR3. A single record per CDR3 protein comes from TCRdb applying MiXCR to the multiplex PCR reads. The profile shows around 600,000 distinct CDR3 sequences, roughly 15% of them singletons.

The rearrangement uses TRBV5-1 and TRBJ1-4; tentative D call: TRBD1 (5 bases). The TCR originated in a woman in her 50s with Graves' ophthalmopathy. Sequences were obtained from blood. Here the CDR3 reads CASSWGTATNEKLFF. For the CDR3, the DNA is TGCGCCAGCAGCTGGGGGACGGCAACTAATGAAAAACTGTTTTTT.